This section outlines one TCR beta chain sequence together with its context. The antigen is not known. V lost 0 bases and J 0 bases, leaving 7 bases between the germline ends. Germline lookup yields CDR1 SGHDT and CDR2 YYEEEE. CDR3 length equals 15 residues. The data are from a study of Tregs in tolerant kidney transplant recipients. Whole-study results and caveats: Antigen-driven expansion was suggested because donor-specific Tregs expanded more than all Tregs in tolerant patients.

Here immunoSEQ multiplex PCR was the method, and the copy in TCRdb shows in-frame clones only, minus some. This sample has fewer than 80,000 clones; 95% to 98% occur once, and the top ten carry approximately 0.56%. The input for sequencing was CD4+ T cells from blood, taken before the transplant. The sequence was collected from a human donor who received a combined kidney and bone marrow transplant. The rearrangement links TRBV5-6 to TRBJ1-3, with D uncertain. The DNA of the CDR3 is TGTGCCAGCAGCTTGGAAACTGACTCTGGAAACACCATATATTTT. Translating it yields CASSLETDSGNTIYF.